This T cell receptor (beta chain) was identified during a study of blood T cell repertoires in COVID-19. Here immunoSEQ multiplex PCR was the method, and the copy in TCRdb shows in-frame clones only, minus some. The profile shows about 170,000 clones, around 87% of them singletons. This CDR3 spans 16 amino acids. Per germline, CDR1 SGHAT and CDR2 FQNNGV. V dropped 1 base and J dropped 0; count of bases not matched to a gene: 2. The rearrangement joins TRBV11-2 to TRBJ2-7; 11 bases map to TRBD2. This clonotype was sampled from a woman of 80 years or more with COVID-19, enrolled during active disease. Specimen: peripheral blood. CDR3 bases: TGTGCCAGCAGCTTAGGACTAGCGGGACCCTCCTACGAGCAGTACTTC. Translated: CASSLGLAGPSYEQYF.